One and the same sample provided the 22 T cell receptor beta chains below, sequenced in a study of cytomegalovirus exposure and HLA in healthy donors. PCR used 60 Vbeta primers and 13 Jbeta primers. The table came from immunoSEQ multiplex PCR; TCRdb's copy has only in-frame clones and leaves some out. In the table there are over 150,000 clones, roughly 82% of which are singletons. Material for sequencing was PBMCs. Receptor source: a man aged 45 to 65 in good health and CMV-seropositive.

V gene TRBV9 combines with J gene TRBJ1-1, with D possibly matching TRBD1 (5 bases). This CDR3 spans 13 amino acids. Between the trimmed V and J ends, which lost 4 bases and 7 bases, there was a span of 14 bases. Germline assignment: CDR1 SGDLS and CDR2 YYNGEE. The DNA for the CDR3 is TGTGCCAGCAGCCCTAACCAGGGTAATGAAGCTTTCTTT. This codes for CASSPNQGNEAFF.

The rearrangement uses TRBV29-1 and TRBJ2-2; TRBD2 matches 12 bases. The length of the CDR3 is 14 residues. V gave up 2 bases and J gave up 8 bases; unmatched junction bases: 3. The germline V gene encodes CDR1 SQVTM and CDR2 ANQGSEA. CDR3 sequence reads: CSVEPSGRGGELFF. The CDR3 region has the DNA TGCAGCGTTGAACCTAGCGGGAGGGGTGGGGAGCTGTTTTTT.

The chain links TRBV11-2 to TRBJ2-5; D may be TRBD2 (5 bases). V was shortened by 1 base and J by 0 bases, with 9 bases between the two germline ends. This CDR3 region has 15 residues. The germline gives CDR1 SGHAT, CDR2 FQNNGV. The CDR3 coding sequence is TGTGCCAGCAGCTTAGGTGGCGGGTACCAAGAGACCCAGTACTTC. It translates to CASSLGGGYQETQYF.

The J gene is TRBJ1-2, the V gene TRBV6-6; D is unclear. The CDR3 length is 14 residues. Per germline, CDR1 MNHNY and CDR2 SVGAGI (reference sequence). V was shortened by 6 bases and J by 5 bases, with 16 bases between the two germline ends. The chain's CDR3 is CASSRREEDYGYTF. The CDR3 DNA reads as TGTGCCAGCAGCAGGAGGGAGGAAGATTATGGCTACACCTTC.

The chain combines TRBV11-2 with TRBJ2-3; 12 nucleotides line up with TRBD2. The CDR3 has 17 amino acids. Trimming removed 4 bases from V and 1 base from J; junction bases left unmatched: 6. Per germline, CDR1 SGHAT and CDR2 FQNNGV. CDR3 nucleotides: TGTGCCAGCAGCTCACCGACTAGCGGGGGCCGCACAGATACGCAGTATTTT. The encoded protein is CASSSPTSGGRTDTQYF.

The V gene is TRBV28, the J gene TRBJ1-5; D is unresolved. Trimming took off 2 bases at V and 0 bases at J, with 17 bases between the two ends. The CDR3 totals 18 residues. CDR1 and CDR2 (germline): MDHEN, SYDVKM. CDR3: CASSLQLRVTSSNQPQHF. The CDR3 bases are TGTGCCAGCAGTTTACAGTTACGGGTAACCTCTAGCAATCAGCCCCAGCATTTT.

The CDR3 protein is CASSLRQRDSSTDTQYF. DNA for the CDR3: TGTGCCAGCAGCCTGAGACAGCGGGACTCTAGCACAGATACGCAGTATTTT. The chain is built from TRBV21-1 and TRBJ2-3; the tabulated D call, TRBD2, remains unverified against the DNA. TRBV21-1 is a pseudogene. This CDR3 region has 17 residues.

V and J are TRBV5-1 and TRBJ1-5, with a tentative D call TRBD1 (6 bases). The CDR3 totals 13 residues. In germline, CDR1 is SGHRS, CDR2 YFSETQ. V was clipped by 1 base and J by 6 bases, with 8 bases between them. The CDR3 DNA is TGCGCCAGCAGCTTGACAGGGTCTCAGCCCCAGCATTTT. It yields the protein CASSLTGSQPQHF.

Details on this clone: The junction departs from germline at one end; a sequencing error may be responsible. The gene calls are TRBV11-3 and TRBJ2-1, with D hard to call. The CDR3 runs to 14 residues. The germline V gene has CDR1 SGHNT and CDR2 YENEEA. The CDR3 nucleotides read TGTGCCGGCAGCTTAGGGCAGGTGGGCAATGAGCAGTTCTTC. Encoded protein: CAGSLGQVGNEQFF.

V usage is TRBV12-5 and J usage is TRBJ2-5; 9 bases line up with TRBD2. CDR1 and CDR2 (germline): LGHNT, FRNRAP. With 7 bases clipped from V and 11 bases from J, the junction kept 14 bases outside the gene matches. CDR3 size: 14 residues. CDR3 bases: TGTGCTAGTGCCTGGGCTAGCGGGACTAGTGAGCAGTACTTC. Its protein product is CASAWASGTSEQYF.

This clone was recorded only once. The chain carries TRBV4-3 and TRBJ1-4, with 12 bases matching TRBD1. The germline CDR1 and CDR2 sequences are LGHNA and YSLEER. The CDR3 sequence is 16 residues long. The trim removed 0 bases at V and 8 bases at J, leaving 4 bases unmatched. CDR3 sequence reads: CASSQDQGTGGEKLFF. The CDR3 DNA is TGCGCCAGCAGCCAAGATCAGGGGACAGGGGGCGAAAAACTGTTTTTT.

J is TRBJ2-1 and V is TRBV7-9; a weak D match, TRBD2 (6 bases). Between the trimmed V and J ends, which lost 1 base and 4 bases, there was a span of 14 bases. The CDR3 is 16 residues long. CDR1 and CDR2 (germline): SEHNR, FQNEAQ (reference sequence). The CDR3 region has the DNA TGTGCCAGCAGCTTAGGCCCCGGGGGTGGTTACAATGAGCAGTTCTTC. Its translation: CASSLGPGGGYNEQFF.

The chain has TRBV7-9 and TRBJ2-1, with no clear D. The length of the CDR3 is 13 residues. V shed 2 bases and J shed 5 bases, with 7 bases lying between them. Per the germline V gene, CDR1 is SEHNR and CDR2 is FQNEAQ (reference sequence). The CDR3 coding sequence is TGTGCCAGCAGCTTATTTGAGGACAATGAGCAGTTCTTC. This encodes CASSLFEDNEQFF.

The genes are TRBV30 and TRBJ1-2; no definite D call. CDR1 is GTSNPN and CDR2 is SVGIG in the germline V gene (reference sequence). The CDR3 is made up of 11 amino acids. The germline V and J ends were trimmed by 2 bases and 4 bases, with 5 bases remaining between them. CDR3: CAWSLSYGYTF. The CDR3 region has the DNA TGTGCCTGGAGTCTAAGCTATGGCTACACCTTC.

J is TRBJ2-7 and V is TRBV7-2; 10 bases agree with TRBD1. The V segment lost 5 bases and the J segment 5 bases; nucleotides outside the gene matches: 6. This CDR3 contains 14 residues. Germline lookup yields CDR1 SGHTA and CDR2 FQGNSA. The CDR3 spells CASSAAGTGDEQYF. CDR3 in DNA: TGTGCCAGCAGCGCGGCCGGGACAGGGGACGAGCAGTACTTC.

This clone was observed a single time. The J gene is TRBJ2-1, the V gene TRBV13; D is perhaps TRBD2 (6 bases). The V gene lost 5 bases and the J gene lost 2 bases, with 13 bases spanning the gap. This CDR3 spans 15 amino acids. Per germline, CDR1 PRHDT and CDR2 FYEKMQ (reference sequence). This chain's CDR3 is CASSPPGGTYNEQFF. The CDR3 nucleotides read TGTGCCAGCAGCCCGCCGGGCGGGACCTACAATGAGCAGTTCTTC.

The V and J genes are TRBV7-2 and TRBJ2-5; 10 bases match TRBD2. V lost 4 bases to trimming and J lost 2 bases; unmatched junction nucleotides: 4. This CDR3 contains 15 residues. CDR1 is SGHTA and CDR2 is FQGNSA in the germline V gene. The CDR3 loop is CASSSGLAIQETQYF. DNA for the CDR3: TGTGCCAGCAGCTCGGGACTAGCGATACAAGAGACCCAGTACTTC.

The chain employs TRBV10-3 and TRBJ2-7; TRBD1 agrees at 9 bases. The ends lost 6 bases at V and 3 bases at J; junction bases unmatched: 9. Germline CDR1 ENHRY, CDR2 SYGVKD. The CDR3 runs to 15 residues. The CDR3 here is CAIRLSTGGIYEQYF. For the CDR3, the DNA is TGTGCCATCAGGCTCTCTACAGGGGGCATCTACGAGCAGTACTTC.

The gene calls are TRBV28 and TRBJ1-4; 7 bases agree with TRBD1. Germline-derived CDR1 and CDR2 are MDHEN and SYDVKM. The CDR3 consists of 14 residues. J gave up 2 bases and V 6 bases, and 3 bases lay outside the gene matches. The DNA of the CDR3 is TGTGCCAGCAGGGAGACAGGGACTAATGAAAAACTGTTTTTT. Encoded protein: CASRETGTNEKLFF.

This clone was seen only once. The CDR3 loop is CASNDLALNTEAFF. CDR3 DNA: TGTGCCAGCAACGATTTGGCTTTGAACACTGAAGCTTTCTTT. The genes are TRBV28 and TRBJ1-1; no clear D. Germline lookup yields CDR1 MDHEN and CDR2 SYDVKM. CDR3 length: 14 amino acids. The ends were cut back, 7 bases at V and 0 bases at J, with 12 bases in the middle.

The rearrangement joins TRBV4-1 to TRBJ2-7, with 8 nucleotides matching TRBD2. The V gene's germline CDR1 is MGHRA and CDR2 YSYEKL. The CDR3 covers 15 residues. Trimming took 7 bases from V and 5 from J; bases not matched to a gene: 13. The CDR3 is CASNSLSGRRNEQYF. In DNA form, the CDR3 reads TGCGCCAGCAACTCTCTGAGCGGGAGAAGGAACGAGCAGTACTTC.

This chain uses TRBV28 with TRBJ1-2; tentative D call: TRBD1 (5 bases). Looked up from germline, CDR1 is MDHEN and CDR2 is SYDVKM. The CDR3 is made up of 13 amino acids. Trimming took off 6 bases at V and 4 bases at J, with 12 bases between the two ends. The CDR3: CASRYPGGYGYTF. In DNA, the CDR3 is TGTGCCAGCAGGTATCCCGGGGGCTATGGCTACACCTTC.